These 31 T cell receptor beta chains were all obtained from the same sample, sequenced in a study of shared clonotypes between healthy human individuals. The assay was immunoSEQ multiplex PCR, and TCRdb's table has in-frame clones only and misses some. The sample contains approximately 1,000,000 clones, around 82% of which appear only once. Sequencing used memory CD4+ T cells from PBMCs. Subset of the sample: CD45RA-negative fraction. These receptors were obtained from a man aged 18 to 35 in good health. Some clones in this sample may be carry-over from other donors' samples.

The CDR3 region has the DNA TGTGCCAGCAGCCAGGGCCGGGCAAAAGAGACCCAGTACTTC. It codes for CASSQGRAKETQYF. This rearrangement joins TRBV7-2 to TRBJ2-5; tentatively, D is TRBD1 (5 bases). The CDR3 is made up of 14 amino acids. Germline-derived CDR1 and CDR2 are SGHTA and FQGNSA. Trimming left V 5 bases short and J 3 bases short, with 13 bases between.

The CDR3 here is CASSSPMRPVAEAFF. The CDR3 nucleotides read TGTGCCAGCAGTTCCCCCATGCGCCCGGTAGCTGAAGCTTTCTTT. This sequence joins TRBV28 and TRBJ1-1, with D hard to call. Trimming shortened V by 4 bases and J by 6 bases, and 18 bases separated the two germline ends. This CDR3 has 15 amino acids. Looked up from germline, CDR1 is MDHEN and CDR2 is SYDVKM. The variable domain in full, with the rest retrieved from reference TRBV28 and TRBJ1-1, is DVKVTQSSRYLVKRTGEKVFLECVQDMDHENMFWYRQDPGLGLRLIYFSYDVKMKEKGDIPEGYSVSREKKERFSLILESASTNQTSMYLCASSSPMRPVAEAFFGQGTRLTVV.

The rearrangement uses TRBV30 and TRBJ2-2, with TRBD1 identical over 11 bases. From germline, CDR1 is GTSNPN and CDR2 SVGIG (reference sequence). J gave up 14 bases and V 4 bases, and 12 bases lay outside the gene matches. CDR3 size: 14 residues. The CDR3 region has the DNA TGTGCCTGGACTTCAAGAGCCGGGACAGGGGGTCTGTTTTTT. Translating it yields CAWTSRAGTGGLFF.

The rearrangement uses TRBV5-1 and TRBJ2-1; 11 bases are shared with TRBD2. Germline V CDR1 and CDR2: SGHRS, YFSETQ. Unmatched junction bases numbered 5, after V lost 7 bases and J lost 5 bases. This CDR3 contains 14 residues. The CDR3, as DNA: TGCGCCAGCCTTCGGACTAGCGGGCACAATGAGCAGTTCTTC. It yields the protein CASLRTSGHNEQFF.

This chain uses TRBV7-2 with TRBJ2-7; the match to TRBD2 covers 8 bases. The V gene's germline CDR1 is SGHTA and CDR2 FQGNSA. J lost 4 bases, V lost 5 bases, and 7 bases had no gene match. The CDR3 has 14 amino acids. CDR3 bases: TGTGCCAGCAGCCTGGTGGGCGGGAGGTACGAGCAGTACTTC. It encodes CASSLVGGRYEQYF.

The V gene is TRBV6-7, the J gene TRBJ2-2; 7 bases are a match to TRBD2. TRBV6-7 carries the ORF label, with uncertain function. With 0 bases clipped from V and 0 bases from J, the junction kept 4 bases outside the gene matches. The CDR3 covers 17 residues. The CDR3 DNA is TGTGCCAGCAGTTACTCCAGCGGGAAGGCGAACACCGGGGAGCTGTTTTTT. Protein product: CASSYSSGKANTGELFF.

The rearrangement uses TRBV7-2 and TRBJ1-1; D perhaps matches TRBD1 (6 bases). Germline CDR1 and CDR2: SGHTA and FQGNSA. Between the trimmed V and J ends, which lost 5 bases and 1 base, there was a span of 11 bases. The length of the CDR3 is 14 residues. This CDR3 is CASSRGGGNTEAFF. For the CDR3, the DNA is TGTGCCAGCAGCCGTGGAGGGGGGAACACTGAAGCTTTCTTT. Looking up the rest from reference TRBV7-2 and TRBJ1-1 gives the full variable domain: GAGVSQSPSNKVTEKGKDVELRCDPISGHTALYWYRQSLGQGLEFLIYFQGNSAPDKSGLPSDRFSAERTGGSVSTLTIQRTQQEDSAVYLCASSRGGGNTEAFFGQGTRLTVV.

This rearrangement joins TRBV9 to TRBJ2-1; possible D gene TRBD2, 6 bases. Per germline, CDR1 SGDLS and CDR2 YYNGEE. Trimming stripped 6 bases from V and 0 bases from J, with 16 bases between. This CDR3 has 16 amino acids. The CDR3 sequence is CASTIEGGSSYNEQFF. The CDR3 DNA is TGTGCCAGCACCATCGAAGGAGGGAGCTCCTACAATGAGCAGTTCTTC. The entire variable domain, with the rest obtained from reference TRBV9 and TRBJ2-1, is as follows: DSGVTQTPKHLITATGQRVTLRCSPRSGDLSVYWYQQSLDQGLQFLIQYYNGEERAKGNILERFSAQQFPDLHSELNLSSLELGDSALYFCASTIEGGSSYNEQFFGPGTRLTVL.

The CDR3 DNA follows: TGCGCCAGCAGCGGAGGGTTTGGCTACACCTTC. Translated: CASSGGFGYTF. The J gene is TRBJ1-2, the V gene TRBV4-1; no firm D call. V dropped 5 bases and J dropped 7 bases, with 8 bases sitting between them. The germline V gene has CDR1 MGHRA and CDR2 YSYEKL. The CDR3 runs to 11 residues.

This sequence joins TRBV28 and TRBJ1-1; 10 bases are shared with TRBD1. There are 17 residues in the CDR3. V was clipped by 6 bases and J by 0 bases; unmatched bases: 10. Per germline, CDR1 MDHEN and CDR2 SYDVKM. The CDR3 sequence is CASRNRDRGYMNTEAFF. The CDR3, as DNA: TGTGCCAGCAGAAACCGGGACAGGGGTTACATGAACACTGAAGCTTTCTTT.

This clone was picked up a small number of times. The chain recombines TRBV6-1 with TRBJ2-7; perhaps D is TRBD1 or TRBD2 (6 bases each). Per germline, CDR1 MNHNS and CDR2 SASEGT. The CDR3 is made up of 11 amino acids. The germline V and J ends were trimmed by 8 bases and 7 bases, with 12 bases remaining between them. The CDR3 DNA reads as TGTGCCAGCTGGCAAGGGGGGGAGCAGTACTTC. Its translation is CASWQGGEQYF.

The CDR3 region is CASTPGASGANEQFF. DNA for the CDR3: TGCGCCAGCACCCCGGGGGCTAGCGGGGCCAATGAGCAGTTCTTC. This sequence joins TRBV5-1 and TRBJ2-1; 9 positions match TRBD2. Germline V gene lookup returns CDR1 SGHRS and CDR2 YFSETQ. V trimming: 6 bases; J trimming: 6 bases; junction bases outside the gene matches: 10. CDR3 size: 15 residues.

Concerning this clone itself: A much larger clone sits a single nucleotide away, making a read error possible. The V and J genes are TRBV7-8 and TRBJ1-2; tentatively, D is TRBD1 (5 bases). V was shortened by 5 bases and J by 7 bases, with 20 bases between the two germline ends. Germline CDR1 and CDR2: SGHVS and FQNEAQ. This CDR3 comprises 15 residues. CDR3 protein: CASSPAGGIRGGYTF. The CDR3 DNA follows: TGTGCCAGCAGCCCCGCGGGGGGGATTAGAGGTGGCTACACCTTC.

J is TRBJ2-2 and V is TRBV6-4; 9 bases map to TRBD2. This CDR3 comprises 15 residues. The ends lost 4 bases at V and 4 bases at J; junction bases unmatched: 4. CDR1 and CDR2 from the germline V gene are MRHNA and SNTAGT. The CDR3 reads CASSALAGSTGELFF. The CDR3 DNA sequence: TGTGCCAGCAGTGCGCTAGCGGGGAGCACCGGGGAGCTGTTTTTT.

The chain employs TRBV7-3 and TRBJ2-7; possible D gene TRBD1, 6 bases. Deletions cut 5 bases from V and 5 bases from J, with 25 bases between. Per the germline V gene, CDR1 is SGHTA and CDR2 is FQGTGA. This CDR3 has 17 residues. CDR3 sequence: CASSLSPISQGKDEQYF. DNA for the CDR3: TGTGCCAGCAGCCTATCGCCGATAAGTCAGGGGAAGGACGAGCAGTACTTC.

This clone has a single count. This CDR3 is CASSYSSGQGSTEAFF. CDR3 coding DNA: TGTGCCAGCAGTTACTCCTCTGGACAGGGGAGTACTGAAGCTTTCTTT. V and J are TRBV6-5 and TRBJ1-1; TRBD1 aligns across 9 bases. The germline CDR1 and CDR2 sequences are MNHEY and SVGAGI. This CDR3 region has 16 residues. V trimming: 0 bases; J trimming: 5 bases; junction bases outside the gene matches: 7.

The chain has TRBV28 and TRBJ1-3, with TRBD1 as a possible D gene (5 bases). Germline V gives CDR1 MDHEN, CDR2 SYDVKM. V was shortened by 6 bases and J by 6 bases, with 18 bases between the two germline ends. This CDR3 comprises 15 residues. This CDR3 is CASSVGTPRANTIYF. CDR3 bases: TGTGCCAGCAGCGTCGGGACCCCGAGGGCAAACACCATATATTTT.

In its sample, this clone was seen a few times. The rearrangement joins TRBV4-2 to TRBJ2-7, with 7 bases identical to TRBD2. Germline V gene lookup returns CDR1 LGHNA and CDR2 YNFKEQ. V trimming: 2 bases; J trimming: 2 bases; junction bases outside the gene matches: 15. The CDR3 is 18 amino acids. CDR3 amino acids: CASSQTEASGLQAYEQYF. CDR3 sequence (DNA): TGTGCCAGCAGCCAAACTGAGGCTAGCGGATTACAGGCCTACGAGCAGTACTTC.

This chain connects TRBV4-2 to TRBJ2-1; TRBD2 is a possible D gene (6 bases). V was pared by 0 bases and J by 16 bases, with 25 bases between. CDR3 size: 16 residues. Germline V lookup: CDR1 LGHNA, CDR2 YNFKEQ. The CDR3 loop reads CASSQDTGSVVTRYFF. Here the CDR3 DNA reads TGTGCCAGCAGCCAAGATACGGGGAGTGTCGTGACTAGGTATTTCTTC.

The CDR3 reads CASSADPSQETQYF. CDR3 DNA: TGCGCCAGCAGCGCAGACCCGTCCCAAGAGACCCAGTACTTC. This chain connects TRBV5-1 to TRBJ2-5; D gene ambiguous. V was trimmed by 4 bases and J by 1 base, leaving 11 bases between them. The CDR3 has 14 residues. The germline V gene has CDR1 SGHRS and CDR2 YFSETQ.

The count of this clone is one. This rearrangement joins TRBV11-2 to TRBJ2-7; D remains unclear. There are 14 residues in the CDR3. V dropped 3 bases and J dropped 0 bases, with 9 bases sitting between them. CDR1 is SGHAT, CDR2 FQNNGV, per germline. CDR3 protein: CASSFSTPSYEQYF. CDR3 DNA: TGTGCCAGCAGCTTCAGTACACCCTCCTACGAGCAGTACTTC.

This clone was observed a few times. The chain recombines TRBV5-1 with TRBJ2-5; 7 nucleotides agree with TRBD1. The V gene's germline CDR1 is SGHRS and CDR2 YFSETQ. Losses at the gene ends were 3 bases for V and 2 bases for J; bases not matched to a gene: 19. The length of the CDR3 is 19 residues. In nucleotides, the CDR3 is TGCGCCAGCAGCTCGCCCCCAGCCCGGTCCAGGGGGATTCAAGAGACCCAGTACTTC. It yields the protein CASSSPPARSRGIQETQYF. Together with reference TRBV5-1 and TRBJ2-5, the CDR3 gives the full variable domain: KAGVTQTPRYLIKTRGQQVTLSCSPISGHRSVSWYQQTPGQGLQFLFEYFSETQRNKGNFPGRFSGRQFSNSRSEMNVSTLELGDSALYLCASSSPPARSRGIQETQYFGPGTRLLVL.

This clone was seen just once. This chain uses TRBV6-6 with TRBJ2-5; D remains ambiguous. The V gene lost 10 bases and the J gene lost 2 bases, with 11 bases spanning the gap. The CDR3 runs 12 residues. Germline CDR1 and CDR2: MNHNY and SVGAGI (reference sequence). CDR3 region: CATSPGQETQYF. The CDR3 nucleotides are TGTGCCACAAGTCCCGGGCAAGAGACCCAGTACTTC.

CDR3 amino acids: CASSSQGVNTEAFF. As DNA, the CDR3 is TGCGCCAGCAGCTCCCAGGGTGTTAACACTGAAGCTTTCTTT. The chain combines TRBV5-1 with TRBJ1-1; perhaps TRBD1 as D (5 bases). V gave up 3 bases and J gave up 2 bases, with 11 bases separating them. This CDR3 has 14 amino acids. The germline gives CDR1 SGHRS, CDR2 YFSETQ.

The chain is built from TRBV10-3 and TRBJ2-3; 8 bases map to TRBD1. The germline V gene encodes CDR1 ENHRY and CDR2 SYGVKD. The CDR3 extends over 14 amino acids. J lost 2 bases, V lost 6 bases, and 4 bases had no gene match. The CDR3 bases are TGTGCCATCAGGACAGGGGCTTCCACAGATACGCAGTATTTT. Translation gives CAIRTGASTDTQYF.

The chain has TRBV7-6 and TRBJ2-3, with TRBD2 as a possible D gene (6 bases). This CDR3 contains 14 residues. CDR1 is SGHVS and CDR2 is FNYEAQ in the germline V gene. The V end lost 3 bases, the J end lost 5 bases, and 12 bases lay between the germline ends. Here the CDR3 DNA reads TGTGCCAGCAGCTTCGGGACTTTCGGAGATACGCAGTATTTT. Its translation: CASSFGTFGDTQYF.

The V call is TRBV19, the J call TRBJ2-1; the match to TRBD2 covers 7 bases. The CDR3 length is 15 residues. Germline-derived CDR1 and CDR2 are LNHDA and SQIVND (reference sequence). The junction had 7 bases not matched to a gene; V was cut back by 5 bases and J by 3 bases. CDR3 sequence: CASSSQAGFYNEQFF. For the CDR3, the DNA is TGTGCCAGTAGTTCTCAAGCGGGATTCTACAATGAGCAGTTCTTC. Looking up the rest from reference TRBV19 and TRBJ2-1 gives the full variable domain: DGGITQSPKYLFRKEGQNVTLSCEQNLNHDAMYWYRQDPGQGLRLIYYSQIVNDFQKGDIAEGYSVSREKKESFPLTVTSAQKNPTAFYLCASSSQAGFYNEQFFGPGTRLTVL.

This sequence joins TRBV28 and TRBJ1-1; D is ambiguous. The ends were cut back, 8 bases at V and 2 bases at J, with 15 bases in the middle. The CDR3 totals 14 residues. CDR1 is MDHEN and CDR2 is SYDVKM in the germline V gene. This CDR3 is CASSQTWGNTEAFF. Here the CDR3 DNA reads TGTGCCAGCTCCCAGACTTGGGGAAACACTGAAGCTTTCTTT.

V is TRBV7-3 and J is TRBJ2-6; D perhaps matches TRBD2 (6 bases). V lost 6 bases to trimming and J lost 0 bases, with 15 bases between them. Germline lookup yields CDR1 SGHTA and CDR2 FQGTGA. The CDR3 runs to 17 residues. The CDR3 reads CASSSGVGTSGANVLTF. CDR3 nucleotides: TGTGCCAGCAGTTCGGGGGTCGGCACCTCTGGGGCCAACGTCCTGACTTTC.

V usage is TRBV15 and J usage is TRBJ2-3; D is undetermined. The CDR3 spans 13 residues. Trimming stripped 5 bases from V and 6 bases from J, with 12 bases between. The germline V gene encodes CDR1 LNHNV and CDR2 YYDKDF (reference sequence). CDR3: CATSDRVLDTQYF. The CDR3 DNA follows: TGTGCCACCAGCGATCGTGTGTTGGATACGCAGTATTTT.

The genes are TRBV11-1 and TRBJ2-1; TRBD2 matches 7 bases. CDR3 length: 16 residues. The V segment lost 0 bases and the J segment 4 bases; nucleotides outside the gene matches: 6. Germline V lookup: CDR1 SGHAT, CDR2 FQDESV (reference sequence). The CDR3 sequence is CASSLAGGLPYNEQFF. CDR3 in DNA: TGTGCCAGCAGCTTAGCTGGGGGACTACCTTACAATGAGCAGTTCTTC.